The 31 T cell receptor beta chains listed next were all sequenced from one sample in a study of T cell responses to AZD1222 COVID-19 vaccine. TCRdb keeps only in-frame clones here, not all; method: immunoSEQ multiplex PCR. The sample shows approximately 200,000 clones, 87% of them seen only once. The source was peripheral blood, collected on day 0 of MenACWY control vaccination. The receptor set was obtained from an adult in good health.

The rearrangement joins TRBV5-1 to TRBJ2-5, with no clear D. Looked up from germline, CDR1 is SGHRS and CDR2 is YFSETQ. Trimming stripped 0 bases from V and 7 bases from J, with 16 bases between. The CDR3 runs 15 residues. The DNA for the CDR3 is TGCGCCAGCAGCTTGGCCACGACGGAGCCTTGGACCCAGTACTTC. This codes for CASSLATTEPWTQYF. The full variable domain, in which reference TRBV5-1 and TRBJ2-5 provide the parts outside the CDR3, is KAGVTQTPRYLIKTRGQQVTLSCSPISGHRSVSWYQQTPGQGLQFLFEYFSETQRNKGNFPGRFSGRQFSNSRSEMNVSTLELGDSALYLCASSLATTEPWTQYFGPGTRLLVL.

This clone was seen more than once but under ten times. The gene calls are TRBV20-1 and TRBJ2-7; D gene uncertain. The CDR3 runs to 14 residues. The V end lost 3 bases, the J end lost 7 bases, and 19 bases lay between the germline ends. In germline, CDR1 is DFQATT, CDR2 SNEGSKA (reference sequence). DNA of the CDR3: TGCAGTGCTAGTAACTGGACCCGGGCCAGGGAGCAGTACTTC. Translation: CSASNWTRAREQYF.

This clone occurred a few times. The chain uses TRBV10-3 and TRBJ1-6; 11 bases are a match to TRBD1. CDR1 and CDR2 (germline): ENHRY, SYGVKD. V lost 6 bases, J lost 10 bases, and 5 bases stayed unmatched. The CDR3 length is 14 residues. Here the CDR3 reads CAISAGTGGSPLHF. The CDR3 bases are TGTGCCATCAGCGCCGGGACAGGGGGATCACCCCTCCACTTT.

V and J are TRBV30 and TRBJ1-6; TRBD1 aligns across 7 bases. The CDR3 extends over 13 amino acids. The germline gives CDR1 GTSNPN, CDR2 SVGIG (reference sequence). V was pared by 7 bases and J by 6 bases, with 6 bases of the junction left unmatched. In nucleotides, the CDR3 is TGTGCCTCTACGACAGGGCTTAATTCACCCCTCCACTTT. This codes for CASTTGLNSPLHF. The whole variable domain, remainder taken from reference TRBV30 and TRBJ1-6, is SQTIHQWPATLVQPVGSPLSLECTVEGTSNPNLYWYRQAAGRGLQLLFYSVGIGQISSEVPQNLSASRPQDRQFILSSKKLLLSDSGFYLCASTTGLNSPLHFGNGTRLTVT.

A remark on this clone: An end of the junction does not agree with germline; a read error may underlie this. The chain has TRBV24-1 and TRBJ2-3, with TRBD1 identical over 9 bases. Germline V gives CDR1 KGHDR, CDR2 SFDVKD. The CDR3 has 13 residues. CDR3 sequence (DNA): TGTGCCACCAGTGATACGGGACAGGGCAACTGGTGTTTT. The encoded protein is CATSDTGQGNWCF.

In this sample, this clone turned up a few times. Here the CDR3 DNA reads TGTGCCAGTAAGAGGACAGGGTTGGAAACAGATACGCAGTATTTT. This gives the protein CASKRTGLETDTQYF. The V call is TRBV19, the J call TRBJ2-3, with 8 positions matching TRBD1. J gave up 3 bases and V 7 bases, and 9 bases lay outside the gene matches. This CDR3 has 15 amino acids. Germline V lookup: CDR1 LNHDA, CDR2 SQIVND (reference sequence).

The rearrangement links TRBV27 to TRBJ2-2, with D perhaps matching TRBD1 (6 bases). V lost 2 bases and J 6 bases, leaving 16 bases between the germline ends. Germline V gene lookup returns CDR1 MNHEY and CDR2 SMNVEV (reference sequence). CDR3 length: 16 amino acids. In nucleotides, the CDR3 is TGTGCCAGCAGTTTAAGGGACCTACAGGGCCCCGGGGAGCTGTTTTTT. Translating it yields CASSLRDLQGPGELFF.

This chain connects TRBV18 to TRBJ2-5, with D possibly TRBD1 on 6 matching bases. This CDR3 is 15 amino acids long. The V gene lost 0 bases and the J gene lost 2 bases, with 10 bases spanning the gap. The germline gives CDR1 KGHSH, CDR2 LQKENI. CDR3 nucleotide sequence: TGTGCCAGCTCACCACCGTCAGGGGCTCAAGAGACCCAGTACTTC. Residues: CASSPPSGAQETQYF. Combining the CDR3 with reference TRBV18 and TRBJ2-5 gives the whole variable domain NAGVMQNPRHLVRRRGQEARLRCSPMKGHSHVYWYRQLPEEGLKFMVYLQKENIIDESGMPKERFSAEFPKEGPSILRIQQVVRGDSAAYFCASSPPSGAQETQYFGPGTRLLVL.

The gene calls are TRBV19 and TRBJ2-2, with 10 bases aligning to TRBD2. V shed 6 bases, J shed 4 bases, and the junction held 11 bases outside the gene matches. This CDR3 contains 17 residues. From germline, CDR1 is LNHDA and CDR2 SQIVND (reference sequence). CDR3: CASRHLAGDVITGELFF. The CDR3 DNA sequence: TGTGCCAGTAGGCACCTAGCGGGAGATGTTATCACCGGGGAGCTGTTTTTT.

This rearrangement joins TRBV6-5 to TRBJ1-3; no firm D call. Germline CDR1 and CDR2: MNHEY and SVGAGI. The CDR3 loop spans 15 amino acids. V was pared by 6 bases and J by 0 bases, with 12 bases between. The CDR3 nucleotides read TGTGCCAGCAGGGACGGACCGAGCTCTGGAAACACCATATATTTT. Its translation is CASRDGPSSGNTIYF.

The chain joins TRBV7-9 to TRBJ1-2; 8 bases match TRBD1. This CDR3 is 14 amino acids long. The junction had 4 bases not matched to a gene; V was cut back by 0 bases and J by 7 bases. Germline V gives CDR1 SEHNR, CDR2 FQNEAQ (reference sequence). CDR3 sequence: CASSLATDRVGYTF. CDR3 in DNA: TGTGCCAGCAGCTTAGCCACGGACAGGGTTGGCTACACCTTC.

The chain links TRBV6-1 to TRBJ2-1; 7 bases are shared with TRBD1. The germline V gene has CDR1 MNHNS and CDR2 SASEGT. V trimming: 1 base; J trimming: 1 base; junction bases outside the gene matches: 1. This CDR3 spans 15 amino acids. The CDR3 protein is CASSEGQGSYNEQFF. In nucleotides, the CDR3 is TGTGCCAGCAGTGAAGGACAGGGATCCTACAATGAGCAGTTCTTC.

J is TRBJ1-5 and V is TRBV30; maybe TRBD1 (6 bases). V was pared by 3 bases and J by 0 bases, with 15 bases between. Germline values: CDR1 GTSNPN, CDR2 SVGIG (reference sequence). The CDR3 length is 16 residues. The chain's CDR3 is CAWREQRQVSNQPQHF. For the CDR3, the DNA is TGTGCCTGGAGAGAACAACGACAGGTTAGCAATCAGCCCCAGCATTTT.

The chain uses TRBV28 and TRBJ1-2, with 9 bases identical to TRBD1. V gave up 7 bases and J gave up 7 bases; unmatched junction bases: 10. Per germline, CDR1 MDHEN and CDR2 SYDVKM. The CDR3 runs 14 residues. CDR3 region: CASTSDRGISGYTF. The CDR3 coding sequence is TGTGCCAGCACCTCTGACAGGGGGATCAGTGGCTACACCTTC.

The chain carries TRBV30 and TRBJ2-1; D gene ambiguous. Germline CDR1 reads GTSNPN; CDR2 reads SVGIG (reference sequence). V lost 5 bases to trimming and J lost 4 bases, with 9 bases between them. The CDR3 runs to 12 residues. The CDR3 region is CAWELFYNEQFF. The CDR3 bases are TGTGCCTGGGAGCTTTTTTACAATGAGCAGTTCTTC. Full variable domain (rest looked up from reference TRBV30 and TRBJ2-1): SQTIHQWPATLVQPVGSPLSLECTVEGTSNPNLYWYRQAAGRGLQLLFYSVGIGQISSEVPQNLSASRPQDRQFILSSKKLLLSDSGFYLCAWELFYNEQFFGPGTRLTVL.

The J gene is TRBJ2-4, the V gene TRBV19; TRBD1 matches at 7 bases. With 6 bases clipped from V and 2 bases from J, the junction kept 13 bases outside the gene matches. The CDR3 spans 17 residues. Germline loops: CDR1 LNHDA, CDR2 SQIVND (reference sequence). The CDR3 loop reads CASRGYSTGDPKNIQYF. The CDR3 nucleotides read TGTGCCAGTAGGGGTTACTCTACAGGGGACCCCAAAAACATTCAGTACTTC.

The chain carries TRBV11-1 and TRBJ2-1, with 10 bases that match TRBD2. Germline CDR1 is SGHAT and CDR2 is FQDESV (reference sequence). Germline trimming cut 0 bases from V and 10 bases from J; bases unmatched to any gene: 15. The CDR3 is 18 amino acids. The CDR3 DNA sequence: TGTGCCAGCAGCTTAGCGGCCTTAGGACTAGCGGATCCACAGGAGCAGTTCTTC. Protein product: CASSLAALGLADPQEQFF.

The chain joins TRBV6-5 to TRBJ1-1; D might be TRBD1 (5 bases). The CDR3 contains 13 residues. Germline lookup yields CDR1 MNHEY and CDR2 SVGAGI. Trimming pared 2 bases from V and 5 bases from J, leaving 9 bases between. CDR3 protein: CASSYEGRTEAFF. CDR3 DNA sequence: TGTGCCAGCAGTTACGAGGGGAGGACTGAAGCTTTCTTT.

This clone was seen a single time. V and J are TRBV4-3 and TRBJ2-7; 11 nucleotides agree with TRBD1. With 4 bases clipped from V and 2 bases from J, the junction kept 1 base outside the gene matches. The length of the CDR3 is 14 residues. Germline assignment: CDR1 LGHNA and CDR2 YSLEER. CDR3 coding DNA: TGCGCCAGCAGCCTGGGACAGGGGGCCTACGAGCAGTACTTC. It encodes CASSLGQGAYEQYF.

The genes are TRBV2 and TRBJ2-7, with D tentatively TRBD1 (7 bases). Trimming shortened V by 8 bases and J by 2 bases, and 16 bases separated the two germline ends. Germline loops: CDR1 SNHLY, CDR2 FYNNEI. This CDR3 region has 14 residues. As DNA, the CDR3 is TGTGCCAGCTCCGGGCGGGACAGCGCCTACGAGCAGTACTTC. Encoded protein: CASSGRDSAYEQYF.

This chain uses TRBV19 with TRBJ2-5; 7 nucleotides agree with TRBD2. V lost 4 bases, J lost 4 bases, and 6 bases stayed unmatched. The germline V gene encodes CDR1 LNHDA and CDR2 SQIVND (reference sequence). This CDR3 spans 14 amino acids. DNA of the CDR3: TGTGCCAGTAGTACCAGCTTAGCGGGAGAGACCCAGTACTTC. Translating it yields CASSTSLAGETQYF.

This clone was observed once. The chain has TRBV7-9 and TRBJ2-6; D may be TRBD1 (5 bases). CDR1 is SEHNR and CDR2 is FQNEAQ in the germline V gene (reference sequence). V was cut by 5 bases and J by 3 bases, with 11 bases left in between. The CDR3 totals 15 residues. The CDR3 DNA sequence: TGTGCCAGCAGCATTCAGGGAAGTGGGGCCAACGTCCTGACTTTC. It yields the protein CASSIQGSGANVLTF.

V gene TRBV9 combines with J gene TRBJ2-1; 9 bases line up with TRBD2. The CDR3 runs 15 residues. V trimming: 3 bases; J trimming: 8 bases; junction bases outside the gene matches: 9. Germline assignment: CDR1 SGDLS and CDR2 YYNGEE. CDR3 coding DNA: TGTGCCAGCAGCGGTAGCGGGAGAGAGGGCTATGAGCAGTTCTTC. Translating gives CASSGSGREGYEQFF. Based on the CDR3 plus reference TRBV9 and TRBJ2-1, the full variable domain is DSGVTQTPKHLITATGQRVTLRCSPRSGDLSVYWYQQSLDQGLQFLIQYYNGEERAKGNILERFSAQQFPDLHSELNLSSLELGDSALYFCASSGSGREGYEQFFGPGTRLTVL.

This sequence joins TRBV19 and TRBJ2-1; 8 bases match TRBD2. Germline V CDR1 and CDR2: LNHDA, SQIVND (reference sequence). The CDR3 extends over 14 amino acids. J gave up 4 bases and V 5 bases, and 4 bases lay outside the gene matches. The CDR3 sequence is CASSDGGAYNEQFF. CDR3 DNA: TGTGCCAGTAGTGACGGGGGGGCTTACAATGAGCAGTTCTTC. The whole variable domain, filled in from reference TRBV19 and TRBJ2-1, reads DGGITQSPKYLFRKEGQNVTLSCEQNLNHDAMYWYRQDPGQGLRLIYYSQIVNDFQKGDIAEGYSVSREKKESFPLTVTSAQKNPTAFYLCASSDGGAYNEQFFGPGTRLTVL.

The gene calls are TRBV5-1 and TRBJ2-7; 7 bases match TRBD2. V shed 0 bases, J shed 10 bases, and the junction held 4 bases outside the gene matches. CDR1 and CDR2 from the germline V gene are SGHRS and YFSETQ. This CDR3 is 12 amino acids long. The DNA for the CDR3 is TGCGCCAGCAGCTTGGGGACTAGTCCCCAGTACTTC. Translating gives CASSLGTSPQYF.

The V and J genes are TRBV28 and TRBJ2-7, with D perhaps given as TRBD1 or TRBD2 (5 bases each). V was clipped by 11 bases and J by 2 bases, with 16 bases between them. Germline lookup yields CDR1 MDHEN and CDR2 SYDVKM. CDR3 length: 13 residues. As DNA, the CDR3 is TGTGCCTGCAAGGGACGGCTGACCTACGAGCAGTACTTC. This translates into CACKGRLTYEQYF.

The chain uses TRBV29-1 and TRBJ2-7; TRBD2 might be the D (6 bases). In germline, CDR1 is SQVTM, CDR2 ANQGSEA. V gave up 6 bases and J gave up 5 bases, with 8 bases separating them. The CDR3 sequence is 10 residues long. The CDR3 spells CSVGEDEQYF. The CDR3, as DNA: TGCAGCGTGGGGGAGGACGAGCAGTACTTC.

This rearrangement joins TRBV9 to TRBJ1-1; D unresolved. CDR1 and CDR2 from the germline V gene are SGDLS and YYNGEE. The CDR3 totals 14 residues. The V end was cut by 0 bases, the J end by 6 bases, with 12 bases between. The CDR3 nucleotides read TGTGCCAGCAGCGTAGATCTGGGCTGGTCTGAAGCTTTCTTT. Protein sequence: CASSVDLGWSEAFF.

The chain is built from TRBV12-3 or TRBV12-4 and TRBJ1-5; the D is unclear. CDR3 length equals 12 residues. Trimming removed 5 bases at V and 8 bases at J, with 10 bases between. For the CDR3, the DNA is TGTGCCAGCAGTGTGGGGAGGGAGCCCCAGCATTTT. It translates to CASSVGREPQHF.

This sequence joins TRBV4-1 and TRBJ1-3, with D possibly being TRBD1 (5 bases). The CDR3 length is 16 residues. Germline values: CDR1 MGHRA, CDR2 YSYEKL. With 5 bases removed from V and 0 bases from J, the gap between germline ends came to 14 bases. CDR3 DNA: TGCGCCAGCAGCTCACCGGGACGGAGCTCTGGAAACACCATATATTTT. Its protein product is CASSSPGRSSGNTIYF.

The chain links TRBV27 to TRBJ1-1; D unresolved. From germline, CDR1 is MNHEY and CDR2 SMNVEV (reference sequence). Between the trimmed V and J ends, which lost 7 bases and 4 bases, there was a span of 13 bases. The CDR3 contains 13 residues. The CDR3: CASTNSGFTEAFF. CDR3 coding DNA: TGTGCCAGCACCAACTCGGGGTTCACTGAAGCTTTCTTT.